What follows are 7 T cell receptor beta chains derived from one specimen sequenced in a study of shared clonotypes between healthy human individuals. In the naive CD8 group, cells lacked CD45RO and were positively selected for CCR7, so terminally differentiated effector memory CD45RA+ cells were left out. Clones were read by immunoSEQ multiplex PCR, and TCRdb kept only the in-frame ones, dropping some. Of about 800,000 clones in the sample, 96% were seen once. The sequenced material came from naive CD8+ T cells sorted from blood. The receptors originated from a man aged 25 to 45 in good health.

The J gene is TRBJ2-2, the V gene TRBV6-1; TRBD1 aligns across 8 bases. The CDR3 has 15 residues. The germline V gene encodes CDR1 MNHNS and CDR2 SASEGT. J gave up 1 base and V 10 bases, and 8 bases lay outside the gene matches. The CDR3 coding sequence is TGTGCCACCTCCCTCGGGACAGGGAACACCGGGGAGCTGTTTTTT. As protein: CATSLGTGNTGELFF.

The rearrangement links TRBV29-1 to TRBJ2-1; TRBD1 matches at 9 bases. The CDR3 loop spans 14 amino acids. Trimming at V came to 7 bases and at J to 2 bases, leaving 6 bases not matched to a gene. Germline V gives CDR1 SQVTM, CDR2 ANQGSEA. CDR3 nucleotides: TGCAGCGCCAGCGGGACAGGGACCTACAATGAGCAGTTCTTC. It encodes CSASGTGTYNEQFF.

This sequence joins TRBV10-1 and TRBJ2-2; unclear D gene. CDR1 is WNHNN and CDR2 is SYGVQD in the germline V gene (reference sequence). V lost 3 bases and J 0 bases, leaving 8 bases between the germline ends. The CDR3 has 15 amino acids. The CDR3 coding sequence is TGCGCCAGCAGTGAAGGAGTAGCGAACACCGGGGAGCTGTTTTTT. This encodes CASSEGVANTGELFF.

V and J are TRBV27 and TRBJ2-1, with 14 bases matching TRBD2. The CDR3 totals 15 residues. The germline V gene encodes CDR1 MNHEY and CDR2 SMNVEV (reference sequence). V gave up 2 bases and J gave up 12 bases; unmatched junction bases: 6. CDR3 amino acids: CASSLPGTSGRSQFF. The DNA of the CDR3 is TGTGCCAGCAGTTTACCCGGGACTAGCGGGAGATCGCAGTTCTTC.

The rearrangement uses TRBV6-1 and TRBJ2-7, with a weak D call TRBD1 (6 bases). Trimming removed 10 bases at V and 3 bases at J, with 16 bases between. Germline V gene sequence: CDR1 MNHNS, CDR2 SASEGT. The CDR3 totals 13 residues. The CDR3 DNA reads TGTGCCACCCTGGACAGATCCCACTACGAGCAGTACTTC. It specifies CATLDRSHYEQYF.

The V and J genes are TRBV19 and TRBJ2-7; D is perhaps TRBD1 or TRBD2 (6 bases each). The CDR3 consists of 16 residues. Trimming took 6 bases from V and 3 from J, leaving 21 bases between them. The germline CDR1 and CDR2 sequences are LNHDA and SQIVND (reference sequence). The CDR3: CASSTLSGASYYEQYF. The CDR3 DNA follows: TGTGCCAGTAGCACTCTTTCGGGGGCCTCTTACTACGAGCAGTACTTC.

The chain joins TRBV13 to TRBJ2-3, with 9 bases fitting TRBD2. With 1 base clipped from V and 3 bases from J, the junction kept 5 bases outside the gene matches. The CDR3 extends over 16 amino acids. Germline V CDR1 and CDR2: PRHDT, FYEKMQ (reference sequence). CDR3: CASSLVASGMTDTQYF. CDR3 in DNA: TGTGCCAGCAGCTTAGTGGCTAGCGGGATGACAGATACGCAGTATTTT. The variable domain in full, completed from reference TRBV13 and TRBJ2-3, reads AAGVIQSPRHLIKEKRETATLKCYPIPRHDTVYWYQQGPGQDPQFLISFYEKMQSDKGSIPDRFSAQQFSDYHSELNMSSLELGDSALYFCASSLVASGMTDTQYFGPGTRLTVL.